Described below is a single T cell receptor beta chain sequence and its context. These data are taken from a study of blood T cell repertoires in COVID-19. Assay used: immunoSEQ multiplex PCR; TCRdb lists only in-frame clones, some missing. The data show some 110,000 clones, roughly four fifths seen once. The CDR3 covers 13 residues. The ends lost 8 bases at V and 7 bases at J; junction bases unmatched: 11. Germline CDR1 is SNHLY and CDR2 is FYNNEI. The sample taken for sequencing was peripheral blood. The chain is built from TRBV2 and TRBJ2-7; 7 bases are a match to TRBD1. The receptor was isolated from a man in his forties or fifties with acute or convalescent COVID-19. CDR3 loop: CASVTGVVREQYF. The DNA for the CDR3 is TGTGCCAGCGTAACAGGGGTTGTGAGAGAGCAGTACTTC.